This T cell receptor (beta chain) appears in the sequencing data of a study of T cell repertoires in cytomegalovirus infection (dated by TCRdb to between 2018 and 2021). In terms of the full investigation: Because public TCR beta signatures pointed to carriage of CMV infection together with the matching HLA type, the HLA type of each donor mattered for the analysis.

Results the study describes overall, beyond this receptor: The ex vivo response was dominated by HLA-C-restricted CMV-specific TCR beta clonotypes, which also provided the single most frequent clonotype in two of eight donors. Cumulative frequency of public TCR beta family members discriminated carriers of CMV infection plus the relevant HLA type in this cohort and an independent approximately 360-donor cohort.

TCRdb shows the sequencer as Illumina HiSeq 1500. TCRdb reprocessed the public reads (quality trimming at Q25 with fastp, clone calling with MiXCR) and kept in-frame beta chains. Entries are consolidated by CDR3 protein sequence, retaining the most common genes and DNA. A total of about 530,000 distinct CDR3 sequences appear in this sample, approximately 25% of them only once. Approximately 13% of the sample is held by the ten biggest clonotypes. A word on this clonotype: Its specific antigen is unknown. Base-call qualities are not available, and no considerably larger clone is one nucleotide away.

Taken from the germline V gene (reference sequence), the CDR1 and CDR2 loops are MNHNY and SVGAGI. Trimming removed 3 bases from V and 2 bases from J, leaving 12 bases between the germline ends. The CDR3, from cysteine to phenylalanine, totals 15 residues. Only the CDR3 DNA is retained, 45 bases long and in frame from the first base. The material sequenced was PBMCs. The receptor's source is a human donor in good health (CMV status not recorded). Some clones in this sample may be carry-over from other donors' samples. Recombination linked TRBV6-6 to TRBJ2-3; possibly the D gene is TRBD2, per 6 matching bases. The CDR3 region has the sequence CASSYYSGNTDTQYF. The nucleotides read TGTGCCAGCAGTTATTATAGCGGTAACACAGATACGCAGTATTTT.